Given below is one T cell receptor (beta chain) in context. Amplification of TCR beta CDR3 regions used RNA transcripts. The authors performed first-round RT-PCR with HTBI primers and then a second-round multiplex PCR. Using its own MiXCR run on the multiplex PCR reads, TCRdb lists one record per CDR3 protein. The sample includes 35,000 to 50,000 distinct CDR3 sequences, about 50% seen only once; the top ten take approximately 27%. The data originate from a study of Graves' ophthalmopathy and Graves' hyperthyroidism. This CDR3 is built from 13 residues. CDR1 SNHLY and CDR2 FYNNEI come from the germline V gene. V dropped 3 bases and J dropped 8 bases, with 13 bases sitting between them.

The chain uses TRBV2 and TRBJ1-2, with no clear D. The sequence derives from an adult woman with stable Graves' hyperthyroidism. Sequenced sample: peripheral blood. The CDR3: CASSEALSEGYTF. The CDR3 DNA reads TGTGCCAGCAGTGAGGCCCTCTCTGAGGGCTACACCTTC.